This T cell receptor beta chain is drawn from a study of technical replicates of blood from several donors. Germline V gene lookup returns CDR1 SGDLS and CDR2 YYNGEE. The CDR3 contains 14 residues. V lost 2 bases and J lost 6, with 9 bases in between. Sequenced by immunoSEQ multiplex PCR; TCRdb stores in-frame clones only, minus some. Of 66,000 or so clones listed, roughly 90% are singletons. This clone was counted a single time. Sequenced: PBMCs. The chain has TRBV9 and TRBJ1-6; D gene unclear. This receptor was identified in a human donor in good health. Some clones in this sample may be carry-over from other donors' samples. The DNA for the CDR3 is TGTGCCAGCAGCGTTCATTGGAGTAATTCACCCCTCCACTTT. Encoded protein: CASSVHWSNSPLHF.